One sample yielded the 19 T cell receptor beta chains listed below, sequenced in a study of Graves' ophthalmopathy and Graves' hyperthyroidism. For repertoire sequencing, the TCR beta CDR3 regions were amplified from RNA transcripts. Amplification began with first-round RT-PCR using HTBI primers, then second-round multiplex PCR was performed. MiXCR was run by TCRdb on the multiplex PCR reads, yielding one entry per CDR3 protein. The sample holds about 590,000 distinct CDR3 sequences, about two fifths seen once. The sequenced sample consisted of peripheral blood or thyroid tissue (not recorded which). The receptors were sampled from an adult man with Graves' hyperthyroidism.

The CDR3 is CASSSGLAVLGSMETQYF. The CDR3 DNA is TGTGCCAGCAGTTCGGGACTAGCGGTTCTTGGAAGTATGGAGACCCAGTACTTC. V gene TRBV7-6 combines with J gene TRBJ2-5; TRBD2 matches 11 bases. Germline V gives CDR1 SGHVS, CDR2 FNYEAQ. This CDR3 contains 18 residues. After removal of 6 bases from V and 5 bases from J, the junction contained 17 bases not matched to a gene.

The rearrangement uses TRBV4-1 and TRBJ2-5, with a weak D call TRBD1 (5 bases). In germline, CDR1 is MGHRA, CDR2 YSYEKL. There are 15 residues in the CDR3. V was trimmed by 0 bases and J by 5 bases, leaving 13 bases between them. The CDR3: CASSQEQGWRETQYF. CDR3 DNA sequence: TGCGCCAGCAGCCAAGAGCAGGGTTGGCGGGAGACCCAGTACTTC.

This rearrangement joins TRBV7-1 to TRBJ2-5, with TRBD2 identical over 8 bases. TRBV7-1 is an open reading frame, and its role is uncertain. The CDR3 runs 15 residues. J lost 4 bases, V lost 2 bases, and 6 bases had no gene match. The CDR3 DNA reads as TGTGCCAGCAGCTCATGGCCTCTAGCGGGAGAGACCCAGTACTTC. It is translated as CASSSWPLAGETQYF.

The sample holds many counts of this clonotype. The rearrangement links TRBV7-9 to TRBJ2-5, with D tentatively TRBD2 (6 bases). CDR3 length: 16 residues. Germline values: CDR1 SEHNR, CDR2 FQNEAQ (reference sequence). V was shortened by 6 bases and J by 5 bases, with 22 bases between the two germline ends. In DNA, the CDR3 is TGTGCCAGCAGTTCCCCTAGCGACCCACCGGGGGAGACCCAGTACTTC. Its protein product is CASSSPSDPPGETQYF.

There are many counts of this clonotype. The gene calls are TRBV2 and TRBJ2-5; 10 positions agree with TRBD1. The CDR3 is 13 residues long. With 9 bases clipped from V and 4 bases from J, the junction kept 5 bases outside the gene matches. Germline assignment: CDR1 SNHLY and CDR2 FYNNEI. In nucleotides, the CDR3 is TGTGCCAGTCAAAGGACAGGGGGAGAGACCCAGTACTTC. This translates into CASQRTGGETQYF. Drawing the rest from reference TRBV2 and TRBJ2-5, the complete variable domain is EPEVTQTPSHQVTQMGQEVILRCVPISNHLYFYWYRQILGQKVEFLVSFYNNEISEKSEIFDDQFSVERPDGSNFTLKIRSTKLEDSAMYFCASQRTGGETQYFGPGTRLLVL.

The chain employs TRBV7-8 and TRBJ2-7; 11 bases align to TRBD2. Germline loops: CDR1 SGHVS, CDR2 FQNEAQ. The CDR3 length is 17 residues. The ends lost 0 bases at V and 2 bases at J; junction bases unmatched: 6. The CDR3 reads CASSLAVSGGATYEQYF. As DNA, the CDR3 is TGTGCCAGCAGCTTAGCCGTTAGCGGGGGGGCGACCTACGAGCAGTACTTC.

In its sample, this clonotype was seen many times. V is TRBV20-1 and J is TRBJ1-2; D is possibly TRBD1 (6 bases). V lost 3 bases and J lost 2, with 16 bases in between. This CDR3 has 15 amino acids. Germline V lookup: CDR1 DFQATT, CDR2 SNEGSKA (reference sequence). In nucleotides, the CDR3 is TGCAGTGCTAGGGAACCGCAGGGGAACAACTATGGCTACACCTTC. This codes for CSAREPQGNNYGYTF.

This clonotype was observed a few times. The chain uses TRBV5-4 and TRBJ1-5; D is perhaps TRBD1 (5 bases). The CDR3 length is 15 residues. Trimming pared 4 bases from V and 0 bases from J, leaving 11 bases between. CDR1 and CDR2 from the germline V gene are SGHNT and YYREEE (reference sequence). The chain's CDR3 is CASSRGGVSNQPQHF. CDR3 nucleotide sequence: TGTGCCAGCAGCCGGGGAGGGGTTAGCAATCAGCCCCAGCATTTT.

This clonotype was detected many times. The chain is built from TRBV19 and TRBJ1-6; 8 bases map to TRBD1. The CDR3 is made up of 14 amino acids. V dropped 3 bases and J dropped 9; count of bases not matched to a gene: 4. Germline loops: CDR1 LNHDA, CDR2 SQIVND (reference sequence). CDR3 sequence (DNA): TGTGCCAGTAGTATTGAGACAGGGGTTTCACCCCTCCACTTT. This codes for CASSIETGVSPLHF.

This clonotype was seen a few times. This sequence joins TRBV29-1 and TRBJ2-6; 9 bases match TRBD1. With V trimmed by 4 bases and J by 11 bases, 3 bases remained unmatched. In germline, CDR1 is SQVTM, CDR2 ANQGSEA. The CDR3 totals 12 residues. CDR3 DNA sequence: TGCAGCGTTGGGACAGGGGCTTACGTCCTGACTTTC. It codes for CSVGTGAYVLTF.

CDR3 protein: CASSTYGYEQYF. DNA of the CDR3: TGTGCCAGTAGTACGTACGGCTACGAGCAGTACTTC. This sequence joins TRBV19 and TRBJ2-7; D is unclear. This CDR3 has 12 amino acids. Germline V CDR1 and CDR2: LNHDA, SQIVND (reference sequence). V was clipped by 4 bases and J by 3 bases, with 7 bases between them.

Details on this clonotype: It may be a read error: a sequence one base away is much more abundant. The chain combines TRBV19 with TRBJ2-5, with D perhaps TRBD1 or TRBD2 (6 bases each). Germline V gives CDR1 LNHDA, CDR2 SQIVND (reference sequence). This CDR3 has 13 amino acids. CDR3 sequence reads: CASRRGRQGTQYF. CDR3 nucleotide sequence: TGTGCCAGCCGCCGGGGGCGCCAAGGGACCCAGTACTTC.

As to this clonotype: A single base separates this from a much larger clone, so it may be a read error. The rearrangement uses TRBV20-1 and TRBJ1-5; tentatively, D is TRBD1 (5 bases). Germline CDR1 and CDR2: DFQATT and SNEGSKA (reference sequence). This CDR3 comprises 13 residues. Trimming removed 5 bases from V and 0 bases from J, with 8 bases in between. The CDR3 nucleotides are TGCAGTGCTCAGGGTCCTAGCAATCAGCCCCAGCATTTT. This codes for CSAQGPSNQPQHF.

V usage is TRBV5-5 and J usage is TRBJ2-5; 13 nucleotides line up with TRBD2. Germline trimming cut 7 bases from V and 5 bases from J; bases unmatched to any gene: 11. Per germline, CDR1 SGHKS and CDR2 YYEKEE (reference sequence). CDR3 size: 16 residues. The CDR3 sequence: CASGSWTSGGLETQYF. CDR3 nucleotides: TGTGCCAGCGGTTCATGGACTAGCGGGGGCCTCGAGACCCAGTACTTC.

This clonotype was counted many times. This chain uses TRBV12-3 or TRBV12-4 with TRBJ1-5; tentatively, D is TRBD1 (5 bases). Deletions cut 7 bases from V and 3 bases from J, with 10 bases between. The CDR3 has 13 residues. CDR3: CASNRQYNQPQHF. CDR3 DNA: TGTGCCAGCAATAGACAGTACAATCAGCCCCAGCATTTT.

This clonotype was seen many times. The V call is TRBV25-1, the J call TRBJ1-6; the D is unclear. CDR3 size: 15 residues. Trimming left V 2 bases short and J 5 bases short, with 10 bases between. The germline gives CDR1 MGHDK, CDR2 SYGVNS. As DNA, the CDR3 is TGTGCCAGCAGTGAACTTTCCCCGAATAATTCACCCCTCCACTTT. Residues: CASSELSPNNSPLHF. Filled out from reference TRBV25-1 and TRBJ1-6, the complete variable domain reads EADIYQTPRYLVIGTGKKITLECSQTMGHDKMYWYQQDPGMELHLIHYSYGVNSTEKGDLSSESTVSRIRTEHFPLTLESARPSHTSQYLCASSELSPNNSPLHFGNGTRLTVT.

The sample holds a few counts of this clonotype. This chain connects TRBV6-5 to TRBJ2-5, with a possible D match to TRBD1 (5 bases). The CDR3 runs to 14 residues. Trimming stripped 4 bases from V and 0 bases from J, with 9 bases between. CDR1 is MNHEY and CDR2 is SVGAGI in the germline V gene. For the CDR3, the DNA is TGTGCCAGCAGTTCCAACAGGAACCAAGAGACCCAGTACTTC. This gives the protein CASSSNRNQETQYF.

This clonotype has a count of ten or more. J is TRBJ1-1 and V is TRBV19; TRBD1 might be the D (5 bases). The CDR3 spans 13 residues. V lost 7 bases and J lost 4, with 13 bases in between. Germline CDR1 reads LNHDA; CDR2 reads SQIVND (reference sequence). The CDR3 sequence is CASKAGHVTEAFF. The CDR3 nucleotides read TGTGCCAGTAAGGCCGGACATGTCACTGAAGCTTTCTTT.

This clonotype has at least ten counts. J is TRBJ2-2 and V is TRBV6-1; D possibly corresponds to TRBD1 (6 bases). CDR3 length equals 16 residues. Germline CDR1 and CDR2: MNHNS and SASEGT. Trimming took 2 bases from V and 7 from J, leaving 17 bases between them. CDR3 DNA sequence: TGTGCCAGCAGTGAACTCGCGCCAGGGGTTCACGGGGAGCTGTTTTTT. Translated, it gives CASSELAPGVHGELFF.